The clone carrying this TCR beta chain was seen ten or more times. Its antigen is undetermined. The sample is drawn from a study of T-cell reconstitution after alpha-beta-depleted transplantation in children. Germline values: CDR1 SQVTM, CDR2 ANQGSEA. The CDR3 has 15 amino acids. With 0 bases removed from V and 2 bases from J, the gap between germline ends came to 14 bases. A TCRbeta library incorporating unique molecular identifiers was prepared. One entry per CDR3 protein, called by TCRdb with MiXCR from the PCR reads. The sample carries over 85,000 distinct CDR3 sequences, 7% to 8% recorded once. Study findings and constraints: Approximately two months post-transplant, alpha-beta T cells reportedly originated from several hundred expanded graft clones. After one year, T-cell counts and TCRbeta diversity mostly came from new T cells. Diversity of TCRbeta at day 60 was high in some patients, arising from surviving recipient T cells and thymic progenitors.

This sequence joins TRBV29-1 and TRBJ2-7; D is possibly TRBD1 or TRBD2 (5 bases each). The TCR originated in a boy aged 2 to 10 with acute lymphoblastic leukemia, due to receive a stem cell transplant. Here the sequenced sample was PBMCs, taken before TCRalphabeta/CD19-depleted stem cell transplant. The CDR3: CSVEEEGTGPYEQYF. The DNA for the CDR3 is TGCAGCGTTGAAGAAGAGGGGACGGGACCCTACGAGCAGTACTTC.